This TCR beta chain came from a study of Ad26.COV2.S vaccination and SARS-CoV-2 variants. Findings and caveats of the study: Non-spike TCR breadth was similar in vaccine and placebo recipients.

Libraries were prepared by immunoSEQ multiplex PCR; TCRdb keeps only in-frame clonotypes and omits some of them. The top ten clones hold 17% of a sample with about 98,000 clones, roughly 75% of them seen once. Germline V lookup: CDR1 MDHEN, CDR2 SYDVKM. CDR3 length: 16 residues. J lost 0 bases, V lost 3 bases, and 8 bases had no gene match. This clone was seen a single time. Its antigen is as yet unknown. This chain connects TRBV28 to TRBJ2-7, with 7 bases matching TRBD2. The receptor comes from a human donor who had recovered from COVID-19. The source was peripheral blood, collected after recovery from COVID-19. CDR3 nucleotides: TGTGCCAGCAGTTTTTCTTTCCGGGGGGTCTCCTACGAGCAGTACTTC. Its translation: CASSFSFRGVSYEQYF. Filled out from reference TRBV28 and TRBJ2-7, the complete variable domain reads DVKVTQSSRYLVKRTGEKVFLECVQDMDHENMFWYRQDPGLGLRLIYFSYDVKMKEKGDIPEGYSVSREKKERFSLILESASTNQTSMYLCASSFSFRGVSYEQYFGPGTRLTVT.